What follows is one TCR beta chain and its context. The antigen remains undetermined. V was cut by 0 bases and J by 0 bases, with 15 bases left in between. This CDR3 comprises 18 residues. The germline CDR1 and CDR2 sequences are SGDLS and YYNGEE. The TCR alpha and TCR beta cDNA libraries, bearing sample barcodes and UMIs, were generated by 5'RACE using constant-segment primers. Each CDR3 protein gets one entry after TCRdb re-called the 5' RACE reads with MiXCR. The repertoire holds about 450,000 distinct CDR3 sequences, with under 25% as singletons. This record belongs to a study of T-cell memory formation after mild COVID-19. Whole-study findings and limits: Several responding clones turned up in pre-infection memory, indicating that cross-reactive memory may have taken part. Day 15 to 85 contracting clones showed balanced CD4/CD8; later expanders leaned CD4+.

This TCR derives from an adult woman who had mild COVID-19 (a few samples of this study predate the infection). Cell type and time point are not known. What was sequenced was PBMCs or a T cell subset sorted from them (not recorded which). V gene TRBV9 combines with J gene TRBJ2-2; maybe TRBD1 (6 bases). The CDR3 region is CASSVALLQGPNTGELFF. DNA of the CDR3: TGTGCCAGCAGCGTAGCCCTATTACAGGGCCCGAACACCGGGGAGCTGTTTTTT.